Below are 23 T cell receptor beta chains sequenced from a single sample in a study of early T cells in non-severe SARS-CoV-2 infection. One entry per CDR3 protein, called by TCRdb with MiXCR from the 5' RACE reads. The sample has around 76,000 distinct CDR3 sequences; approximately 10% are singletons. Specimen: whole blood. Receptors originate from an adult who was a healthcare worker with PCR-confirmed SARS-CoV-2 infection or an uninfected control (not recorded which).

The chain couples TRBV9 to TRBJ2-7; D is ambiguous. V lost 3 bases and J 4 bases, leaving 5 bases between the germline ends. Germline CDR1 is SGDLS and CDR2 is YYNGEE. The CDR3 spans 11 residues. As DNA, the CDR3 is TGTGCCAGCAGCGAGACTTACGAGCAGTACTTC. Its translation is CASSETYEQYF.

The rearrangement uses TRBV29-1 and TRBJ2-3, with D possibly TRBD1 on 6 matching bases. V was shortened by 2 bases and J by 1 base, with 10 bases between the two germline ends. Germline V gene data show CDR1 as SQVTM and CDR2 as ANQGSEA. The CDR3 loop spans 14 amino acids. CDR3 bases: TGCAGCGTTGAATCGGCAGGGGGCACAGATACGCAGTATTTT. Its translation: CSVESAGGTDTQYF.

V usage is TRBV18 and J usage is TRBJ2-2; D unclear. From germline, CDR1 is KGHSH and CDR2 LQKENI. CDR3 length equals 14 residues. Trimming shortened V by 1 base and J by 6 bases, and 9 bases separated the two germline ends. The CDR3 bases are TGTGCCAGCTCACCACTGTCTGAAGCCGGGGAGCTGTTTTTT. Protein product: CASSPLSEAGELFF.

Points on this clonotype: An end of the junction does not agree with germline; a read error may underlie this. CDR3 in DNA: TGTGTCAGCAGCTTGACGGAGCGGTATACGCAGTATTTT. Protein: CVSSLTERYTQYF. This rearrangement joins TRBV7-2 to TRBJ2-3; perhaps TRBD2 as D (5 bases). CDR1 SGHTA and CDR2 FQGNSA come from the germline V gene. The CDR3 spans 13 residues.

This clonotype has just a few counts. This chain joins TRBV6-2 or TRBV6-3 and TRBJ2-2, with D uncertain. Trimming shortened V by 5 bases and J by 7 bases, and 5 bases separated the two germline ends. Germline lookup yields CDR1 MNHEY and CDR2 SVGEGT. The CDR3 has 11 amino acids. The CDR3 loop is CASSVRGELFF. CDR3 nucleotide sequence: TGTGCCAGCAGTGTCCGCGGGGAGCTGTTTTTT.

This clonotype was seen only a few times. This chain joins TRBV20-1 and TRBJ2-7; D may be TRBD2 (5 bases). V was pared by 0 bases and J by 3 bases, with 15 bases between. CDR3 length: 15 amino acids. Germline V CDR1 and CDR2: DFQATT, SNEGSKA (reference sequence). The CDR3 loop reads CSARDPGNLIYEQYF. In DNA form, the CDR3 reads TGCAGTGCTAGAGATCCGGGAAACCTTATCTACGAGCAGTACTTC.

This clonotype was seen ten or more times. The chain combines TRBV18 with TRBJ2-7; 9 positions match TRBD1. Trimming at V came to 6 bases and at J to 6 bases, leaving 6 bases not matched to a gene. There are 13 residues in the CDR3. Looked up from germline, CDR1 is KGHSH and CDR2 is LQKENI. For the CDR3, the DNA is TGTGCCAGCTCCCCCGGGACAGGGACCGAGCAGTACTTC. Amino acid sequence: CASSPGTGTEQYF.

In this sample, this clonotype turned up many times. The chain is built from TRBV4-3 and TRBJ2-1, with 7 positions matching TRBD1. Per germline, CDR1 LGHNA and CDR2 YSLEER. There are 18 residues in the CDR3. Unmatched junction bases numbered 13, after V lost 2 bases and J lost 3 bases. The CDR3 is CASSQYYTGTEGYNEQFF. The CDR3 DNA reads TGCGCCAGCAGCCAATATTATACCGGGACAGAGGGCTACAATGAGCAGTTCTTC.

This clonotype has a handful of counts. The V gene is TRBV11-3, the J gene TRBJ2-1, with no clear D. Germline values: CDR1 SGHNT, CDR2 YENEEA. CDR3 length: 12 residues. Trimming pared 1 base from V and 12 bases from J, leaving 10 bases between. CDR3 DNA sequence: TGTGCCAGCAGCTTAGGTAACGGACCGCAGTTCTTC. This encodes CASSLGNGPQFF.

In this sample, this clonotype turned up a few times. The rearrangement links TRBV29-1 to TRBJ2-7; D uncertain. The CDR3 spans 12 residues. Germline assignment: CDR1 SQVTM and CDR2 ANQGSEA. V shed 4 bases and J shed 2 bases, with 9 bases lying between them. DNA for the CDR3: TGCAGCGTTGCCTCCGACCCCTACGAGCAGTACTTC. Amino acids: CSVASDPYEQYF.

This clonotype came up many times. V and J are TRBV9 and TRBJ2-3; D uncertain. This CDR3 is built from 14 residues. Trimming took 4 bases from V and 2 from J, leaving 11 bases between them. Germline V gene lookup returns CDR1 SGDLS and CDR2 YYNGEE. The CDR3 DNA is TGTGCCAGCAGCCCCATGGCCGTCACAGATACGCAGTATTTT. This codes for CASSPMAVTDTQYF.

This clonotype occurred a few times. This rearrangement joins TRBV7-2 to TRBJ1-3, with no clear D. The CDR3 has 15 amino acids. Germline V gene data show CDR1 as SGHTA and CDR2 as FQGNSA. The V end lost 5 bases, the J end lost 0 bases, and 11 bases lay between the germline ends. The DNA of the CDR3 is TGTGCCAGCAGCACCGTAGCGGGCTCTGGAAACACCATATATTTT. Translated, it gives CASSTVAGSGNTIYF.

This clonotype has ten or more counts. This rearrangement joins TRBV7-2 to TRBJ1-5, with D maybe TRBD1 (6 bases). V was pared by 5 bases and J by 3 bases, with 14 bases between. The CDR3 is 15 residues long. Germline V gene data show CDR1 as SGHTA and CDR2 as FQGNSA. CDR3 DNA sequence: TGTGCCAGCAGCCCGGTCGGACAGTTCAATCAGCCCCAGCATTTT. This codes for CASSPVGQFNQPQHF.

In regard to this clonotype: Possible read error: a much larger clone is one base away. The V gene is TRBV7-2, the J gene TRBJ2-2; a possible D gene is TRBD1 (6 bases). Germline CDR1 reads SGHTA; CDR2 reads FQGNSA. V shed 4 bases and J shed 4 bases, with 10 bases lying between them. This CDR3 is built from 14 residues. Here the CDR3 reads CASSWNRVTGELFF. As DNA, the CDR3 is TGTGCCAGCAGCTGGAACAGGGTCACCGGGGAGCTGTTTTTT.

The rearrangement joins TRBV6-5 to TRBJ2-1; a weak D match, TRBD2 (5 bases). The V end lost 10 bases, the J end lost 8 bases, and 15 bases lay between the germline ends. Germline CDR1 and CDR2: MNHEY and SVGAGI. This CDR3 is built from 12 residues. For the CDR3, the DNA is TGTGCCACCGTAACTAGGTCGGATGAGCAGTTCTTC. Its protein is CATVTRSDEQFF.

In its sample, this clonotype was seen many times. The rearrangement joins TRBV20-1 to TRBJ2-3; 7 bases are shared with TRBD2. CDR1 is DFQATT and CDR2 is SNEGSKA in the germline V gene (reference sequence). The CDR3 covers 17 residues. The ends lost 1 base at V and 0 bases at J; junction bases unmatched: 10. CDR3 loop: CSARAVPSGFSTDTQYF. In DNA, the CDR3 is TGCAGTGCTAGAGCGGTCCCTAGCGGATTTAGCACAGATACGCAGTATTTT.

The rearrangement links TRBV28 to TRBJ2-5, with D unclear. CDR1 is MDHEN, CDR2 SYDVKM, per germline. The CDR3 sequence is 14 residues long. The V and J ends lost 4 bases and 7 bases respectively, with 16 bases between them. This CDR3 reads CASSSQDPWGTQYF. The CDR3 region has the DNA TGTGCCAGCAGTTCCCAGGACCCCTGGGGGACCCAGTACTTC.

This clonotype was observed a few times. The chain joins TRBV20-1 to TRBJ1-2; possible D gene TRBD1, 5 bases. The V end was cut by 1 base, the J end by 4 bases, with 13 bases between. Germline loops: CDR1 DFQATT, CDR2 SNEGSKA (reference sequence). The CDR3 extends over 14 amino acids. CDR3 in DNA: TGCAGTGCTAGAGGAAAGCCGAGGGGCTATGGCTACACCTTC. Translation: CSARGKPRGYGYTF.

This clonotype was detected a few times. CDR3 nucleotides: TGTGCCAGCAGCTTATGGCTAGCGGGGGGAAATACGCAGTATTTT. It translates to CASSLWLAGGNTQYF. This rearrangement joins TRBV7-2 to TRBJ2-3, with 11 bases matching TRBD2. This CDR3 comprises 15 residues. Per germline, CDR1 SGHTA and CDR2 FQGNSA. V gave up 2 bases and J gave up 7 bases; unmatched junction bases: 5.

Written as DNA, the CDR3 is TGTGCCAGCAGCCAAGATTTAGCCGGGGTGAGTGGCTACACCTTC. Its protein is CASSQDLAGVSGYTF. The V and J genes are TRBV4-2 and TRBJ1-2; no clear D. The CDR3 sequence is 15 residues long. CDR1 and CDR2 (germline): LGHNA, YNFKEQ. The V end was cut by 0 bases, the J end by 7 bases, with 15 bases between.

The V call is TRBV9, the J call TRBJ2-5; D call uncertain. CDR1 SGDLS and CDR2 YYNGEE come from the germline V gene. Trimming took off 0 bases at V and 5 bases at J, with 5 bases between the two ends. This CDR3 is built from 12 residues. DNA for the CDR3: TGTGCCAGCAGCGTAGAGGACGAGACCCAGTACTTC. Its translation: CASSVEDETQYF. Full variable domain (remainder filled in from reference TRBV9 and TRBJ2-5): DSGVTQTPKHLITATGQRVTLRCSPRSGDLSVYWYQQSLDQGLQFLIQYYNGEERAKGNILERFSAQQFPDLHSELNLSSLELGDSALYFCASSVEDETQYFGPGTRLLVL.

This clonotype was seen at least ten times. This rearrangement joins TRBV10-1 to TRBJ2-1; D tentatively reads TRBD1 or TRBD2 (6 bases each). V lost 8 bases and J lost 6, with 17 bases in between. In germline, CDR1 is WNHNN, CDR2 SYGVQD (reference sequence). The CDR3 runs 14 residues. The CDR3 nucleotides read TGCGCCAGCTCGGACAGACCCGGGGGCAATGAGCAGTTCTTC. Protein product: CASSDRPGGNEQFF.

There are a few counts of this clonotype. V is TRBV7-8 and J is TRBJ2-3, with 7 bases identical to TRBD2. From germline, CDR1 is SGHVS and CDR2 FQNEAQ. V dropped 0 bases and J dropped 2; count of bases not matched to a gene: 17. This CDR3 is built from 20 residues. The CDR3 sequence: CASSLAISAPPSGDTDTQYF. Written as DNA, the CDR3 is TGTGCCAGCAGCTTAGCGATTTCGGCCCCCCCTAGCGGAGACACAGATACGCAGTATTTT. The complete variable domain, with remaining parts taken from reference TRBV7-8 and TRBJ2-3, reads GAGVSQSPRYKVAKRGQDVALRCDPISGHVSLFWYQQALGQGPEFLTYFQNEAQLDKSGLPSDRFFAERPEGSVSTLKIQRTQQEDSAVYLCASSLAISAPPSGDTDTQYFGPGTRLTVL.